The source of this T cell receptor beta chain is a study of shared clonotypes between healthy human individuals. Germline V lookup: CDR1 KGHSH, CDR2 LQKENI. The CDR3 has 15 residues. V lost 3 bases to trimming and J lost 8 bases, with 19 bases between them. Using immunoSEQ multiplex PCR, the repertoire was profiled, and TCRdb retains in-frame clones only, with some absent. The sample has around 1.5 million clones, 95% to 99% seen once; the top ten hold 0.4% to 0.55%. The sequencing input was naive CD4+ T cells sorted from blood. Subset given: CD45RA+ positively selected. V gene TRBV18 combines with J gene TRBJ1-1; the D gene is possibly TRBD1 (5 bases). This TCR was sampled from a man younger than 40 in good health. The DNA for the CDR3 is TGTGCCAGCTCACCGCGAGGACCGGGATCAGGGGAAGCTTTCTTT. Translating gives CASSPRGPGSGEAFF.